Below, 30 T cell receptor beta chains from the same sample are listed, as sequenced in a study of blood T cell repertoires in COVID-19. Sequenced by immunoSEQ multiplex PCR; TCRdb stores in-frame clones only, minus some. The repertoire has tens of thousands of clones, 90% to 95% of them found once; the top ten carry around 0.34%. The sequenced sample consisted of peripheral blood. These receptors all come from a man aged 45-65 years with COVID-19, enrolled during active disease.

CDR3 in amino acids: CASSATDTQYF. The CDR3 region has the DNA TGCGCCAGCAGCGCGACAGATACGCAGTATTTT. The chain recombines TRBV5-1 with TRBJ2-3; D is ambiguous. This CDR3 region has 11 residues. The germline gives CDR1 SGHRS, CDR2 YFSETQ. V gave up 4 bases and J gave up 3 bases, with 3 bases separating them. The whole variable domain, remainder taken from reference TRBV5-1 and TRBJ2-3, is KAGVTQTPRYLIKTRGQQVTLSCSPISGHRSVSWYQQTPGQGLQFLFEYFSETQRNKGNFPGRFSGRQFSNSRSEMNVSTLELGDSALYLCASSATDTQYFGPGTRLTVL.

This chain connects TRBV18 to TRBJ1-5; 9 bases align to TRBD1. CDR3 size: 15 residues. The V and J ends lost 5 bases and 5 bases, in that order; junction bases with no gene match: 7. The V gene's germline CDR1 is KGHSH and CDR2 LQKENI. The CDR3 coding sequence is TGTGCCAGCTCAGAACAGGGGGCTCGGGATCAGCCCCAGCATTTT. Encoded protein: CASSEQGARDQPQHF. The complete variable domain, with remaining parts taken from reference TRBV18 and TRBJ1-5, reads NAGVMQNPRHLVRRRGQEARLRCSPMKGHSHVYWYRQLPEEGLKFMVYLQKENIIDESGMPKERFSAEFPKEGPSILRIQQVVRGDSAAYFCASSEQGARDQPQHFGDGTRLSIL.

This chain connects TRBV7-8 to TRBJ1-1; TRBD1 agrees at 9 bases. In germline, CDR1 is SGHVS, CDR2 FQNEAQ. This CDR3 has 15 residues. Trimming at V came to 1 base and at J to 3 bases, leaving 3 bases not matched to a gene. CDR3 nucleotide sequence: TGTGCCAGCAGCTTAGTCGGGACAGGGTACACTGAAGCTTTCTTT. It translates to CASSLVGTGYTEAFF.

The V call is TRBV10-3, the J call TRBJ1-2; 8 bases align to TRBD1. Germline CDR1 reads ENHRY; CDR2 reads SYGVKD. With V trimmed by 2 bases and J by 7 bases, 3 bases remained unmatched. The CDR3 totals 13 residues. DNA for the CDR3: TGTGCCATCAGTGAGAGACAGGGGAGTGGCTACACCTTC. Amino acids: CAISERQGSGYTF.

The CDR3 nucleotides are TGTGCCTGGAGTACCCCCCCCACAGGGGGCGGCAATGGCTACACCTTC. Its translation: CAWSTPPTGGGNGYTF. The gene calls are TRBV30 and TRBJ1-2, with TRBD1 identical over 9 bases. The V gene end was trimmed by 2 bases and the J gene end by 6 bases; junction bases not matched to a gene: 13. The CDR3 extends over 16 amino acids. Germline CDR1 and CDR2: GTSNPN and SVGIG (reference sequence).

This sequence joins TRBV21-1 and TRBJ2-5; no check of the table's D call, TRBD2, against the DNA was made. TRBV21-1 is flagged as a pseudogene. This CDR3 spans 15 amino acids. The DNA of the CDR3 is TGTGCCAGCAGCAAAAGCGTGGGAGGCCAAGAGACCCAGTACTTC. Amino acids: CASSKSVGGQETQYF.

The rearrangement links TRBV5-1 to TRBJ2-6; a weak D match, TRBD1 (5 bases). There are 17 residues in the CDR3. Germline CDR1 is SGHRS and CDR2 is YFSETQ. V was clipped by 2 bases and J by 2 bases, with 14 bases between them. The DNA of the CDR3 is TGCGCCAGCAGCTTAGACAGTCCATCGCCTGGGGCCAACGTCCTGACTTTC. Amino acid sequence: CASSLDSPSPGANVLTF.

The chain couples TRBV6-6 to TRBJ2-7, with unresolved D. With 5 bases removed from V and 5 bases from J, the gap between germline ends came to 16 bases. The CDR3 length is 14 residues. Germline V gene sequence: CDR1 MNHNY, CDR2 SVGAGI (reference sequence). CDR3 nucleotide sequence: TGTGCCAGCAGTAAGACATTCACCGTCGACGAGCAGTACTTC. Its translation is CASSKTFTVDEQYF.

The CDR3 sequence: CASSPEGGLAGRRETQYF. CDR3 nucleotides: TGTGCCAGCAGCCCCGAGGGGGGACTAGCGGGACGGAGGGAGACCCAGTACTTC. The rearrangement links TRBV5-4 to TRBJ2-5; 13 bases match TRBD2. There are 18 residues in the CDR3. V lost 4 bases and J lost 5; bases outside the gene matches: 14. In germline, CDR1 is SGHNT, CDR2 YYREEE (reference sequence).

V gene TRBV7-2 combines with J gene TRBJ2-5; the match to TRBD1 covers 7 bases. With 5 bases clipped from V and 10 bases from J, the junction kept 7 bases outside the gene matches. Per the germline V gene, CDR1 is SGHTA and CDR2 is FQGNSA. The CDR3 loop spans 12 amino acids. The CDR3 protein is CASSRNRGDQYF. DNA for the CDR3: TGTGCCAGCAGCCGGAACAGGGGTGACCAGTACTTC.

This clone was recorded a few times. The chain carries TRBV7-2 and TRBJ2-7; 7 bases are a match to TRBD1. The CDR3 runs to 14 residues. J gave up 0 bases and V 5 bases, and 4 bases lay outside the gene matches. Germline-derived CDR1 and CDR2 are SGHTA and FQGNSA. CDR3 bases: TGTGCCAGCAGCACCCGGGACAGCTCCTACGAGCAGTACTTC. This sequence encodes CASSTRDSSYEQYF.

The chain is built from TRBV29-1 and TRBJ1-2; 8 bases map to TRBD1. The germline gives CDR1 SQVTM, CDR2 ANQGSEA. The CDR3 is 13 amino acids. The V and J ends lost 5 bases and 6 bases, in that order; junction bases with no gene match: 8. The CDR3 DNA reads as TGCAGCGTTATGGACAGGGTGGTGGATGGCTACACCTTC. Its translation is CSVMDRVVDGYTF.

The chain recombines TRBV15 with TRBJ2-3, with a tentative D call TRBD1 (6 bases). The CDR3 consists of 13 residues. Trimming took 3 bases from V and 11 from J, leaving 15 bases between them. Per the germline V gene, CDR1 is LNHNV and CDR2 is YYDKDF (reference sequence). CDR3 sequence reads: CATSSGRDTVQYF. CDR3 in DNA: TGTGCCACCAGCAGTGGCCGGGACACAGTGCAGTATTTT.

This sequence joins TRBV11-3 and TRBJ2-2; D is uncertain. Germline V lookup: CDR1 SGHNT, CDR2 YENEEA. The CDR3 length is 13 residues. Trimming took off 0 bases at V and 6 bases at J, with 5 bases between the two ends. The CDR3: CASSLDLAGELFF. The CDR3 DNA is TGTGCCAGCAGCTTAGATCTCGCCGGGGAGCTGTTTTTT.

V gene TRBV6-2 or TRBV6-3 combines with J gene TRBJ2-1; the D gene is possibly TRBD2 (6 bases). The germline V gene encodes CDR1 MNHEY and CDR2 SVGEGT. The ends were cut back, 6 bases at V and 5 bases at J, with 26 bases in the middle. The CDR3 spans 18 residues. The CDR3 DNA sequence: TGTGCCAGCAGGCCTCTAGCCGGAGGGCTGAGAAGGGACAATGAGCAGTTCTTC. It encodes CASRPLAGGLRRDNEQFF.

The CDR3 protein is CASSFRLRGYTEAFF. In DNA, the CDR3 is TGTGCCAGCAGTTTCAGGCTCAGGGGATACACTGAAGCTTTCTTT. The chain recombines TRBV28 with TRBJ1-1, with a tentative D call TRBD1 (6 bases). The CDR3 has 15 residues. Trimming took 3 bases from V and 3 from J, leaving 14 bases between them. From germline, CDR1 is MDHEN and CDR2 SYDVKM.

V gene TRBV5-6 combines with J gene TRBJ1-6; D ambiguous. The V end lost 0 bases, the J end lost 6 bases, and 10 bases lay between the germline ends. The CDR3 has 15 residues. Germline loops: CDR1 SGHDT, CDR2 YYEEEE. The CDR3 spells CASSLGLTLNSPLHF. The CDR3 nucleotides are TGTGCCAGCAGCTTGGGACTGACTCTTAATTCACCCCTCCACTTT.

This rearrangement joins TRBV27 to TRBJ2-7; D ambiguous. CDR1 is MNHEY and CDR2 is SMNVEV in the germline V gene (reference sequence). The CDR3 totals 13 residues. V gave up 3 bases and J gave up 8 bases, with 14 bases separating them. CDR3 coding DNA: TGTGCCAGCAGTTTCACGGGTCTTGAGAAGCAGTACTTC. Translation: CASSFTGLEKQYF.

The V call is TRBV7-9, the J call TRBJ2-5; tentative D call: TRBD2 (6 bases). Trimming pared 5 bases from V and 1 base from J, leaving 14 bases between. The V gene's germline CDR1 is SEHNR and CDR2 FQNEAQ (reference sequence). This CDR3 is 15 amino acids long. The CDR3 loop reads CASSPDGLSQETQYF. CDR3 bases: TGTGCCAGCAGCCCAGACGGACTATCCCAAGAGACCCAGTACTTC.

The CDR3 nucleotides read TGTGCCAGCAGAACTAGGGCAGATACGCAGTATTTT. As protein: CASRTRADTQYF. This sequence joins TRBV28 and TRBJ2-3, with TRBD2 as a possible D gene (5 bases). The CDR3 contains 12 residues. V was shortened by 6 bases and J by 4 bases, with 8 bases between the two germline ends. CDR1 and CDR2 from the germline V gene are MDHEN and SYDVKM.

The rearrangement joins TRBV19 to TRBJ2-7, with TRBD1 identical over 9 bases. Germline-derived CDR1 and CDR2 are LNHDA and SQIVND (reference sequence). V lost 2 bases, J lost 4 bases, and 6 bases stayed unmatched. The CDR3 extends over 15 amino acids. The CDR3 nucleotides are TGTGCCAGTAGTATACGGGGACAGGGTCTTTACGAGCAGTACTTC. It translates to CASSIRGQGLYEQYF.

This chain links TRBV2 with TRBJ1-2; D not certain. Germline lookup yields CDR1 SNHLY and CDR2 FYNNEI. This CDR3 is built from 13 residues. V was trimmed by 6 bases and J by 8 bases, leaving 16 bases between them. CDR3: CASRSFGEGGYTF. In nucleotides, the CDR3 is TGTGCCAGCAGGTCATTCGGGGAGGGAGGCTACACCTTC.

To note about this clone: The same CDR3 arises from other DNA sequences in this sample as well. The chain employs TRBV7-6 and TRBJ2-5; TRBD2 aligns across 8 bases. The germline V gene encodes CDR1 SGHVS and CDR2 FNYEAQ. The length of the CDR3 is 15 residues. V shed 1 base and J 3 bases; nucleotides not matched to a gene: 4. The CDR3: CASSLVGTREETQYF. In nucleotides, the CDR3 is TGTGCCAGCAGCTTAGTCGGGACTAGGGAAGAGACCCAGTACTTC.

The rearrangement uses TRBV19 and TRBJ1-2; a weak D match, TRBD1 (5 bases). The V and J ends lost 2 bases and 0 bases respectively, with 7 bases between them. The CDR3 extends over 14 amino acids. Germline V gives CDR1 LNHDA, CDR2 SQIVND (reference sequence). The CDR3 reads CASSIRQTNYGYTF. The CDR3 nucleotides are TGTGCCAGTAGTATAAGACAGACTAACTATGGCTACACCTTC. Complete variable domain (other parts from reference TRBV19 and TRBJ1-2): DGGITQSPKYLFRKEGQNVTLSCEQNLNHDAMYWYRQDPGQGLRLIYYSQIVNDFQKGDIAEGYSVSREKKESFPLTVTSAQKNPTAFYLCASSIRQTNYGYTFGSGTRLTVV.

The chain carries TRBV9 and TRBJ1-1; D is undetermined. From germline, CDR1 is SGDLS and CDR2 YYNGEE. The CDR3 runs to 14 residues. Trimming took off 4 bases at V and 0 bases at J, with 10 bases between the two ends. The CDR3 sequence: CASSTAAMNTEAFF. Written as DNA, the CDR3 is TGTGCCAGCAGCACCGCGGCCATGAACACTGAAGCTTTCTTT. The variable domain in full, completed from reference TRBV9 and TRBJ1-1, reads DSGVTQTPKHLITATGQRVTLRCSPRSGDLSVYWYQQSLDQGLQFLIQYYNGEERAKGNILERFSAQQFPDLHSELNLSSLELGDSALYFCASSTAAMNTEAFFGQGTRLTVV.

The V and J genes are TRBV5-6 and TRBJ2-1; D is undetermined. V lost 4 bases and J lost 7, with 15 bases in between. The germline gives CDR1 SGHDT, CDR2 YYEEEE. The CDR3 covers 14 residues. For the CDR3, the DNA is TGTGCCAGCAGCCTGGGCCTTTTTCGGAATGAGCAGTTCTTC. This translates into CASSLGLFRNEQFF. Using reference TRBV5-6 and TRBJ2-1 for the parts outside the CDR3, the full variable domain is DAGVTQSPTHLIKTRGQQVTLRCSPKSGHDTVSWYQQALGQGPQFIFQYYEEEERQRGNFPDRFSGHQFPNYSSELNVNALLLGDSALYLCASSLGLFRNEQFFGPGTRLTVL.

V usage is TRBV9 and J usage is TRBJ2-7; perhaps TRBD1 as D (5 bases). This CDR3 has 14 amino acids. V gave up 4 bases and J gave up 0 bases, with 11 bases separating them. Germline loops: CDR1 SGDLS, CDR2 YYNGEE. As DNA, the CDR3 is TGTGCCAGCAGCCCCACAGGACCCTCCTACGAGCAGTACTTC. As protein: CASSPTGPSYEQYF.

V usage is TRBV20-1 and J usage is TRBJ2-3; TRBD2 aligns across 8 bases. The junction had 17 bases not matched to a gene; V was cut back by 3 bases and J by 3 bases. This CDR3 has 18 amino acids. Germline lookup yields CDR1 DFQATT and CDR2 SNEGSKA (reference sequence). The CDR3 DNA is TGCAGTGCTAGTGGCAGCGGGGGTCGTGGCTCGGATACAGATACGCAGTATTTT. Encoded protein: CSASGSGGRGSDTDTQYF.

This chain uses TRBV6-1 with TRBJ2-4; maybe TRBD2 (6 bases). The CDR3 length is 14 residues. V dropped 0 bases and J dropped 6 bases, with 9 bases sitting between them. Germline lookup yields CDR1 MNHNS and CDR2 SASEGT. This CDR3 is CASSEAGGGNIQYF. The CDR3 nucleotides read TGTGCCAGCAGTGAAGCGGGGGGAGGAAACATTCAGTACTTC.

CDR3 in DNA: TGTGCCAGCAGTTTAGTGGGGGGGAACTATGGCTACACCTTC. Its protein is CASSLVGGNYGYTF. The V call is TRBV27, the J call TRBJ1-2; D possibly corresponds to TRBD1 (5 bases). CDR1 and CDR2 (germline): MNHEY, SMNVEV (reference sequence). The CDR3 is made up of 14 amino acids. The V gene lost 2 bases and the J gene lost 2 bases, with 9 bases spanning the gap.